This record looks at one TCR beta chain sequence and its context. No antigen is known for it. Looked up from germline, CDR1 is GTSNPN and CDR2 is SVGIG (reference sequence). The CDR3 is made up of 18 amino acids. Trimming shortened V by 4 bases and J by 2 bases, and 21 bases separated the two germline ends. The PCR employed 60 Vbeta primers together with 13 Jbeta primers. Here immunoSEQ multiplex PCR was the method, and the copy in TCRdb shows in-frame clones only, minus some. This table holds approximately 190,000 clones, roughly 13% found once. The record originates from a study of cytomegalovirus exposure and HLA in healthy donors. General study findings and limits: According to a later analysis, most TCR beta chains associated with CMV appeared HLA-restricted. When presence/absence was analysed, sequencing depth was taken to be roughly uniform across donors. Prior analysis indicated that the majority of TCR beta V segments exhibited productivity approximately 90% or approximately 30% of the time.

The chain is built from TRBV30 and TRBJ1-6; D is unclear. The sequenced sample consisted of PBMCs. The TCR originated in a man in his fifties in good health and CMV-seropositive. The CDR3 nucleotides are TGTGCCTGGAACCTAGTGGATTCCGCCAGTGCCTATAATTCACCCCTCCACTTT. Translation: CAWNLVDSASAYNSPLHF.